This entry describes one T cell receptor beta chain. Its antigen remains unknown. Other DNA sequences in the same sample also yield this CDR3. These data are taken from a study of cytomegalovirus exposure and HLA in healthy donors. 13 Jbeta primers and 60 Vbeta primers were used for the PCR. Profiling relied on immunoSEQ multiplex PCR, and the TCRdb table lists in-frame clones only, not all of them. The table records some 90,000 clones, over 70% of them present only once. Study-wide points: Looking again later, the authors saw that most CMV-associated TCR beta chains seemed HLA-restricted. Most TCR sequences were seen very rarely across donors, but some public TCRs occurred in many.

Nominally healthy donors provided the samples, though records likely missed some immune exposures. Germline V gene lookup returns CDR1 SGHKS and CDR2 YYEKEE (reference sequence). V lost 0 bases and J lost 5, with 6 bases in between. This CDR3 comprises 13 residues. Sequencing was done on a sample of PBMCs. This sequence joins TRBV5-5 and TRBJ1-5, with D unresolved. The TCR sequence derives from a man aged 50 or older in good health and CMV-seropositive. The CDR3 here is CASSLAEDQPQHF. Here the CDR3 DNA reads TGTGCCAGCAGCTTGGCCGAGGATCAGCCCCAGCATTTT.